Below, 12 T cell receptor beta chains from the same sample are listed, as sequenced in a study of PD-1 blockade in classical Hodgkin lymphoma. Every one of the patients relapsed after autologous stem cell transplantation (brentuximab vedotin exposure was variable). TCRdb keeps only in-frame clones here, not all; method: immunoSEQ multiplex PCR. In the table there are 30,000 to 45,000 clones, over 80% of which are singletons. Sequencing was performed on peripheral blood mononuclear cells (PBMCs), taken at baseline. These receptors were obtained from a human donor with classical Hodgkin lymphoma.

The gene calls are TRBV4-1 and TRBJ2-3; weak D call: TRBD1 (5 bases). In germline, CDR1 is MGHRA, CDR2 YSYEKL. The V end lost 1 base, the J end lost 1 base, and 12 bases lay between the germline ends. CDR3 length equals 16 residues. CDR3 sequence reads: CASSQVGQGRTDTQYF. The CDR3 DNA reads TGCGCCAGCAGCCAAGTGGGGCAGGGCCGCACAGATACGCAGTATTTT.

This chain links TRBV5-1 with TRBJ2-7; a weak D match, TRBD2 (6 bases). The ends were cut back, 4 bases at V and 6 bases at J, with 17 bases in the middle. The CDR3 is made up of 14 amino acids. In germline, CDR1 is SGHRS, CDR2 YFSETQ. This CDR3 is CASSPWGGDGEQYF. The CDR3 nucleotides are TGCGCCAGCAGCCCGTGGGGCGGGGACGGCGAGCAGTACTTC.

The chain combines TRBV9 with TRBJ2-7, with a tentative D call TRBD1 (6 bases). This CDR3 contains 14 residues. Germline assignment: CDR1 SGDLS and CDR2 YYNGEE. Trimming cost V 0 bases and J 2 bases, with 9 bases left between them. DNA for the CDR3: TGTGCCAGCAGCGTAGTCGGGGACACCTACGAGCAGTACTTC. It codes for CASSVVGDTYEQYF.

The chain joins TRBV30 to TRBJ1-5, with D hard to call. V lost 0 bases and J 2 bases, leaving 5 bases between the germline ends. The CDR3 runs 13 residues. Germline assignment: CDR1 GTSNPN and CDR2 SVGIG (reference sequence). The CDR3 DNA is TGTGCCTGGAGTGTACAGCGCAATCAGCCCCAGCATTTT. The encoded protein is CAWSVQRNQPQHF.

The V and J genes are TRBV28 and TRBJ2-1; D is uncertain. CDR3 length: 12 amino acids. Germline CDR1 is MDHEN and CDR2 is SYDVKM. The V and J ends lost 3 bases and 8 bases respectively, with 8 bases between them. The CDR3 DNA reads TGTGCCAGCAGTTTGGTAGAGGATGAGCAGTTCTTC. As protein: CASSLVEDEQFF.

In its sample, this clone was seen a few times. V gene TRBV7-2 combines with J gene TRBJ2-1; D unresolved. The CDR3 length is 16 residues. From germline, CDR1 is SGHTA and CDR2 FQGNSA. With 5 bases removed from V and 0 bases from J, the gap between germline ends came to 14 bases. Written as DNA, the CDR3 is TGTGCCAGCAGCAGAAGACACCCGAGCTCCTACAATGAGCAGTTCTTC. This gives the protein CASSRRHPSSYNEQFF. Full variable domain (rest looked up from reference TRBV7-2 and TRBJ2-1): GAGVSQSPSNKVTEKGKDVELRCDPISGHTALYWYRQSLGQGLEFLIYFQGNSAPDKSGLPSDRFSAERTGGSVSTLTIQRTQQEDSAVYLCASSRRHPSSYNEQFFGPGTRLTVL.

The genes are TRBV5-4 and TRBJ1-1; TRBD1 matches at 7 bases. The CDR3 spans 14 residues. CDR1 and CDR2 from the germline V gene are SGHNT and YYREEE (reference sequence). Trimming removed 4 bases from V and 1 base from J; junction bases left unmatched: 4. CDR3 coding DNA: TGTGCCAGCAGCCTGGACAGGAGGAACACTGAAGCTTTCTTT. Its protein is CASSLDRRNTEAFF.

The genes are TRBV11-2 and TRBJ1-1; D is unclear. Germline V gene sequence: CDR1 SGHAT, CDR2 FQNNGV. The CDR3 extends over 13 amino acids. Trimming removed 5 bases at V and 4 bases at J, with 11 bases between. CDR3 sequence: CASSLGFGTEAFF. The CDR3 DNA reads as TGTGCCAGCAGCCTGGGGTTCGGCACTGAAGCTTTCTTT.

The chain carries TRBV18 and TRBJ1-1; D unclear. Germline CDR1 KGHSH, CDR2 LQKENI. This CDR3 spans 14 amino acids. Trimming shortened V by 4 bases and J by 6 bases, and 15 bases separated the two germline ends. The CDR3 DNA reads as TGTGCCAGCTCACGCGAACCCGGGAGGGCTGAAGCTTTCTTT. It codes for CASSREPGRAEAFF.

Here the CDR3 reads CASSLESRVYNSPLHF. CDR3 sequence (DNA): TGTGCCAGCAGCTTAGAGTCCAGAGTCTATAATTCACCCCTCCACTTT. The chain has TRBV7-2 and TRBJ1-6; D unclear. The CDR3 is 16 amino acids. Trimming removed 1 base from V and 3 bases from J, with 10 bases in between. Germline CDR1 and CDR2: SGHTA and FQGNSA.

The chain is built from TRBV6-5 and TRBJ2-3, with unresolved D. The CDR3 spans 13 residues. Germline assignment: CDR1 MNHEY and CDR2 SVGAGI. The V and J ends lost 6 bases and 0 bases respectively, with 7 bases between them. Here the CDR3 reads CASRASSTDTQYF. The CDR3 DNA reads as TGTGCCAGCAGAGCCTCTAGCACAGATACGCAGTATTTT.

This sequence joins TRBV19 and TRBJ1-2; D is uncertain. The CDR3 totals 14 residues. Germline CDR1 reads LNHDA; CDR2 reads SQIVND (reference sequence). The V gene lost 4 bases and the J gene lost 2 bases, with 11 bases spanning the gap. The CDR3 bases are TGTGCCAGTAGTACCAGCGCAGGAAACTATGGCTACACCTTC. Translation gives CASSTSAGNYGYTF.